A single sample is the source of the 20 T cell receptor beta chains below, sequenced in a study of beta chain features in type 1 diabetes. Points from the study as a whole: Moderate yet significant TCRB CDR3 shortening was seen in Type 1 diabetes patients in all four CD4+ subsets.

These TCRs' antigens remain unknown. Expressed TCRB transcripts were sequenced because the isolated RNA had all been reverse transcribed beforehand. The protocol was immunoSEQ multiplex PCR, while the TCRdb copy is restricted to in-frame clones and leaves out a portion. Of about 160,000 clones in the sample, about a tenth were seen once. Sequenced sample: central memory CD4+ T cells from blood. Receptor source: a man aged 25-45 years with type 1 diabetes.

This clone was observed a handful of times. The V gene is TRBV7-8, the J gene TRBJ2-1; perhaps TRBD2 as D (6 bases). This CDR3 spans 17 amino acids. Per germline, CDR1 SGHVS and CDR2 FQNEAQ. The V and J ends lost 5 bases and 6 bases respectively, with 23 bases between them. The CDR3 protein is CASSPRRDRYDSNEQFF. CDR3 coding DNA: TGTGCCAGCAGCCCGAGGAGGGATCGGTATGATTCCAATGAGCAGTTCTTC.

This clone was seen more than once but under ten times. The CDR3 sequence: CSAGDIFEAFF. The CDR3 coding sequence is TGCAGTGCTGGGGACATCTTTGAAGCTTTCTTT. The rearrangement links TRBV20-1 to TRBJ1-1; TRBD1 is a possible D gene (6 bases). V was trimmed by 5 bases and J by 7 bases, leaving 11 bases between them. Germline loops: CDR1 DFQATT, CDR2 SNEGSKA (reference sequence). CDR3 length: 11 amino acids.

This clone was observed a handful of times. The chain couples TRBV5-1 to TRBJ2-5, with 9 bases matching TRBD1. CDR3 length equals 15 residues. Trimming at V came to 4 bases and at J to 4 bases, leaving 8 bases not matched to a gene. Germline V lookup: CDR1 SGHRS, CDR2 YFSETQ. The CDR3 spells CASSTDRGGGETQYF. CDR3 in DNA: TGCGCCAGCAGCACGGACAGGGGTGGTGGAGAGACCCAGTACTTC.

This sequence joins TRBV7-9 and TRBJ1-5; the D is unclear. Germline V lookup: CDR1 SEHNR, CDR2 FQNEAQ (reference sequence). Trimming pared 3 bases from V and 3 bases from J, leaving 9 bases between. This CDR3 spans 14 amino acids. This chain's CDR3 is CASSLGPDNQPQHF. CDR3 DNA sequence: TGTGCCAGCAGCTTGGGCCCCGACAATCAGCCCCAGCATTTT.

This chain connects TRBV4-3 to TRBJ1-5; the D is unclear. Trimming removed 0 bases at V and 0 bases at J, with 6 bases between. This CDR3 contains 15 residues. Germline CDR1 reads LGHNA; CDR2 reads YSLEER. As DNA, the CDR3 is TGCGCCAGCAGCCAAGACCCGTATAGCAATCAGCCCCAGCATTTT. Amino acid sequence: CASSQDPYSNQPQHF.

The chain employs TRBV28 and TRBJ2-3, with 12 bases fitting TRBD1. The CDR3 totals 15 residues. The germline gives CDR1 MDHEN, CDR2 SYDVKM. Trimming cost V 4 bases and J 6 bases; bases outside gene matches: 5. The DNA for the CDR3 is TGTGCCAGCAGTTACCGGGGACAGGGGGCGGATACGCAGTATTTT. Amino acids: CASSYRGQGADTQYF.

The gene calls are TRBV6-6 and TRBJ2-3; 7 bases match TRBD2. The CDR3 has 13 residues. The trim removed 7 bases at V and 1 base at J, leaving 2 bases unmatched. Germline CDR1 MNHNY, CDR2 SVGAGI (reference sequence). The CDR3, as DNA: TGTGCCAGCACGGGGAGGGGCACAGATACGCAGTATTTT. Translating gives CASTGRGTDTQYF.

The chain has TRBV29-1 and TRBJ1-4; D ambiguous. This CDR3 comprises 13 residues. Trimming removed 6 bases at V and 6 bases at J, with 14 bases between. Germline CDR1 SQVTM, CDR2 ANQGSEA. DNA of the CDR3: TGCAGCGTGTGGGTCGGAGACTATGAAAAACTGTTTTTT. The encoded protein is CSVWVGDYEKLFF. The whole variable domain, filled in from reference TRBV29-1 and TRBJ1-4, reads SAVISQKPSRDICQRGTSLTIQCQVDSQVTMMFWYRQQPGQSLTLIATANQGSEATYESGFVIDKFPISRPNLTFSTLTVSNMSPEDSSIYLCSVWVGDYEKLFFGSGTQLSVL.

This clone turned up a few times. The J gene is TRBJ1-3, the V gene TRBV4-3; D is undetermined. CDR1 and CDR2 from the germline V gene are LGHNA and YSLEER. Trimming took off 0 bases at V and 3 bases at J, with 9 bases between the two ends. This CDR3 has 15 amino acids. This CDR3 reads CASSQDENSGNTIYF. CDR3 coding DNA: TGCGCCAGCAGCCAAGATGAGAACAGTGGAAACACCATATATTTT.

The chain uses TRBV7-3 and TRBJ2-5; 8 nucleotides line up with TRBD2. The CDR3 has 15 residues. The germline CDR1 and CDR2 sequences are SGHTA and FQGTGA. V was pared by 4 bases and J by 5 bases, with 9 bases of the junction left unmatched. The CDR3 region is CASSSQAGEGETQYF. The CDR3 coding sequence is TGTGCCAGCAGCTCTCAAGCGGGAGAGGGGGAGACCCAGTACTTC.

This chain links TRBV9 with TRBJ2-1; 8 bases are shared with TRBD2. V shed 3 bases, J shed 10 bases, and the junction held 12 bases outside the gene matches. This CDR3 spans 15 amino acids. Germline loops: CDR1 SGDLS, CDR2 YYNGEE. This chain's CDR3 is CASSADGTRGMEQFF. The CDR3 nucleotides are TGTGCCAGCAGCGCAGACGGGACTAGGGGTATGGAGCAGTTCTTC. Based on the CDR3 plus reference TRBV9 and TRBJ2-1, the full variable domain is DSGVTQTPKHLITATGQRVTLRCSPRSGDLSVYWYQQSLDQGLQFLIQYYNGEERAKGNILERFSAQQFPDLHSELNLSSLELGDSALYFCASSADGTRGMEQFFGPGTRLTVL.

The gene calls are TRBV6-4 and TRBJ1-1, with D perhaps matching TRBD1 (6 bases). The V gene lost 8 bases and the J gene lost 1 base, with 11 bases spanning the gap. Germline CDR1 reads MRHNA; CDR2 reads SNTAGT. The CDR3 consists of 13 residues. The CDR3 nucleotides read TGTGCCAGCGCCCGACAGGCGAACACTGAAGCTTTCTTT. Protein product: CASARQANTEAFF.

This sequence joins TRBV29-1 and TRBJ2-7; 8 nucleotides align to TRBD1. Germline trimming cut 7 bases from V and 4 bases from J; bases unmatched to any gene: 12. The germline V gene has CDR1 SQVTM and CDR2 ANQGSEA. The CDR3 extends over 14 amino acids. The CDR3 region is CSAAVGTGGYEQYF. The CDR3 DNA reads as TGCAGCGCTGCCGTTGGAACAGGGGGTTACGAGCAGTACTTC.

The sample holds a few counts of this clone. The chain couples TRBV5-5 to TRBJ2-3, with 7 bases matching TRBD1. Per the germline V gene, CDR1 is SGHKS and CDR2 is YYEKEE (reference sequence). V shed 2 bases and J 4 bases; nucleotides not matched to a gene: 7. This CDR3 has 15 amino acids. The CDR3 loop reads CASSLKFQGADTQYF. Here the CDR3 DNA reads TGTGCCAGCAGCTTAAAGTTCCAGGGGGCAGATACGCAGTATTTT.

This clone was detected only a few times. The V call is TRBV9, the J call TRBJ2-1, with a tentative D call TRBD2 (6 bases). Trimming stripped 0 bases from V and 0 bases from J, with 16 bases between. The CDR3 loop spans 18 amino acids. Germline-derived CDR1 and CDR2 are SGDLS and YYNGEE. The CDR3 region has the DNA TGTGCCAGCAGCGTAGGTCTGGGTAGCGGAAGCTCCTACAATGAGCAGTTCTTC. It yields the protein CASSVGLGSGSSYNEQFF. Using reference TRBV9 and TRBJ2-1 for the parts outside the CDR3, the full variable domain is DSGVTQTPKHLITATGQRVTLRCSPRSGDLSVYWYQQSLDQGLQFLIQYYNGEERAKGNILERFSAQQFPDLHSELNLSSLELGDSALYFCASSVGLGSGSSYNEQFFGPGTRLTVL.

This chain joins TRBV27 and TRBJ2-3, with 10 bases matching TRBD2. The CDR3 totals 19 residues. Germline assignment: CDR1 MNHEY and CDR2 SMNVEV (reference sequence). V shed 4 bases and J 0 bases; nucleotides not matched to a gene: 13. As DNA, the CDR3 is TGTGCCAGCAGTTATGTGGGAGCGGGAGGGAAGACTAGCACAGATACGCAGTATTTT. It encodes CASSYVGAGGKTSTDTQYF.

The chain combines TRBV6-5 with TRBJ1-5, with 8 nucleotides matching TRBD1. The germline gives CDR1 MNHEY, CDR2 SVGAGI. After removal of 6 bases from V and 4 bases from J, the junction contained 5 bases not matched to a gene. CDR3 length equals 14 residues. The CDR3 DNA reads as TGTGCCAGCAGCCGGACAGGGAAGAATCAGCCCCAGCATTTT. Amino acids: CASSRTGKNQPQHF.

This clone was counted only a few times. The chain links TRBV7-3 to TRBJ2-3, with 9 nucleotides matching TRBD2. The CDR3 contains 16 residues. Germline CDR1 reads SGHTA; CDR2 reads FQGTGA. The V gene end was trimmed by 1 base and the J gene end by 4 bases; junction bases not matched to a gene: 6. In nucleotides, the CDR3 is TGTGCCAGCAGCTTAAGGGGGGCGGGAGGGCCAGATACGCAGTATTTT. Its protein is CASSLRGAGGPDTQYF.

This clone turned up a few times. A single base is all that separates this from a far larger clone, so a read error is likely. This chain uses TRBV5-4 with TRBJ2-2; maybe TRBD2 (6 bases). This CDR3 is built from 17 residues. Trimming removed 0 bases at V and 4 bases at J, with 16 bases between. CDR1 and CDR2 from the germline V gene are SGHNT and YYREEE (reference sequence). CDR3 sequence reads: CASSLELATVGTGELFF. In DNA, the CDR3 is TGTGCCAGCAGCTTGGAACTAGCTACAGTGGGCACCGGGGAGCTGTTTTTT.

This sequence joins TRBV4-2 and TRBJ2-5; 9 nucleotides agree with TRBD1. Germline V lookup: CDR1 LGHNA, CDR2 YNFKEQ. This CDR3 has 14 residues. V was clipped by 1 base and J by 8 bases; unmatched bases: 5. CDR3 loop: CASSQGTGDDTQYF. As DNA, the CDR3 is TGTGCCAGCAGCCAAGGGACAGGGGACGATACCCAGTACTTC.